Reported below is one T cell receptor (beta chain). Its specificity is unknown. Trimming left V 3 bases short and J 2 bases short, with 13 bases between. The CDR3 contains 15 residues. CDR1 and CDR2 from the germline V gene are LNHDA and SQIVND (reference sequence). The data stem from a study of T cell repertoires in cytomegalovirus infection. In TCRdb, the reads were re-called with MiXCR into one record per CDR3 protein. The table records roughly 920,000 distinct CDR3 sequences, about 33% of them present only once. This receptor was obtained from a human donor in good health (CMV status not recorded). Some clones in this sample may be carry-over from other donors' samples. Material: cultured CD8+ T cells from PBMCs, obtained from culture after CMV antigen stimulation. This chain uses TRBV19 with TRBJ1-2; a possible D gene is TRBD1 (6 bases). CDR3: CASSIPGQQNYGYTF. As DNA, the CDR3 is TGTGCCAGTAGTATTCCCGGACAGCAGAACTATGGCTACACCTTC. Full variable domain (outside the CDR3, taken from reference TRBV19 and TRBJ1-2): DGGITQSPKYLFRKEGQNVTLSCEQNLNHDAMYWYRQDPGQGLRLIYYSQIVNDFQKGDIAEGYSVSREKKESFPLTVTSAQKNPTAFYLCASSIPGQQNYGYTFGSGTRLTVV.